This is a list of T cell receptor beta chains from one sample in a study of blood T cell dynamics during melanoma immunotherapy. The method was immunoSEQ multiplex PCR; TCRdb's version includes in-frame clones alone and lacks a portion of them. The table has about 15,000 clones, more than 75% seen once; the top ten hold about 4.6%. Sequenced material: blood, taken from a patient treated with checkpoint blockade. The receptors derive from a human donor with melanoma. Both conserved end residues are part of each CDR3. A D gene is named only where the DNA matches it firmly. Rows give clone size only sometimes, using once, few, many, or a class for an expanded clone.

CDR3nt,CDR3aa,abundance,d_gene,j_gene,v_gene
TGTGCCAGCAGGAATAGCGGGGGGCAAGAGACCCAGTACTTC,CASRNSGGQETQYF,NA,TRBD2,TRBJ2-5,TRBV27
TGTGCCAGCAGCTCCCTGCGAGGTCTGGATCAGCCCCAGCATTTT,CASSSLRGLDQPQHF,NA,NA,TRBJ1-5,TRBV7-8
TGTGCCAGCAGCTCCTTTAAGGCTGGAAACACCATATATTTT,CASSSFKAGNTIYF,once,NA,TRBJ1-3,TRBV6-5
TGTGCCAGCAGCCGACTAGGTCAAGAGACCCAGTACTTC,CASSRLGQETQYF,once,NA,TRBJ2-5,TRBV7-9
TGTGCCAGCAGCAAAGTGAACAGTTTAGCGGGGCATATCTACAATGAGCAGTTCTTC,CASSKVNSLAGHIYNEQFF,few,NA,TRBJ2-1,TRBV21-1
TGTGCCGGGAAAGGGACAGGGGATTACAATGAGCAGTTCTTC,CAGKGTGDYNEQFF,once,TRBD1,TRBJ2-1,TRBV28
TGTGCCAGCAGCCAAGCTTTCCGACTAGCGGGGGGTTACGAGCAGTACTTC,CASSQAFRLAGGYEQYF,few,TRBD2,TRBJ2-7,TRBV4-2
TGTGCCAGCAGCTTTTACATAAGCAATCAGCCCCAGCATTTT,CASSFYISNQPQHF,NA,NA,TRBJ1-5,TRBV11-1
TGTGCCAGCAGTGAAAGAGGTTCCGGGACAGGGTCGAGGGAGCAGTACTTC,CASSERGSGTGSREQYF,NA,TRBD1,TRBJ2-7,TRBV6-1
TGCAGCGTTGAAGATTGGGCAGGGGGGCAAGGCTCTGGAAACACCATATATTTT,CSVEDWAGGQGSGNTIYF,NA,TRBD1,TRBJ1-3,TRBV29-1
TGCGCCAGCAGCTTGGAGGGGGGGCCATACGAGCAGTACTTC,CASSLEGGPYEQYF,NA,NA,TRBJ2-7,TRBV5-1
TGTGCCAGCAGCTTAGCTTTCTGGGACCAACGTCAGGACTACACCTTC,CASSLAFWDQRQDYTF,NA,NA,TRBJ1-2,TRBV11-2
TGTGCCAGCAGCTCCCAAACGGGGTGGGGGACGTATACGCAGTATTTT,CASSSQTGWGTYTQYF,NA,NA,TRBJ2-3,TRBV4-2
TGCAGCGTTGAGTCCAAACAGGCCGGAAACTACGAGCAGTACTTC,CSVESKQAGNYEQYF,NA,NA,TRBJ2-7,TRBV29-1
TGTGCCAGCTTCTCGAGCAATCAGCCCCAGCATTTT,CASFSSNQPQHF,NA,NA,TRBJ1-5,TRBV2
TGTGCCAGCTTGGACAGGGGTTACTCACCCCTCCACTTT,CASLDRGYSPLHF,NA,TRBD1,TRBJ1-6,TRBV6-1
TGTGCCAGCAGCTCCCCGGGGGGGCACTACGAGCAGTACTTC,CASSSPGGHYEQYF,NA,TRBD2,TRBJ2-7,TRBV28
TGCGCCAGCAGCCGGGGACTACCGCCGGATACGCAGTATTTT,CASSRGLPPDTQYF,NA,TRBD2,TRBJ2-3,TRBV4-1
TGCGCCAGCAGCCTTGGGAGAGCGGGGCACCAAGAGACCCAGTACTTC,CASSLGRAGHQETQYF,NA,TRBD2,TRBJ2-5,TRBV4-1
TGCGCCAGCAGCTTGAACGGAGAGGGGAACACTGAAGCTTTCTTT,CASSLNGEGNTEAFF,NA,NA,TRBJ1-1,TRBV5-1
TGTGCCACCCAGCCCGGGACAGGGAATAACTATGGCTACACCTTC,CATQPGTGNNYGYTF,NA,TRBD1,TRBJ1-2,TRBV28
TGCAGTGCTAGGACAACGGAGACCCAGTACTTC,CSARTTETQYF,NA,NA,TRBJ2-5,TRBV20-1
TGTGCCAGCAGCTTAGGCGGGGGCCGCCAAGAGACCCAGTACTTC,CASSLGGGRQETQYF,NA,NA,TRBJ2-5,TRBV11-3
TGCACCGGTCGGGGAGGCTATGGCTACACCTTC,CTGRGGYGYTF,NA,NA,TRBJ1-2,TRBV19
TGCAGCGGTGGACAGGGAAACACCATATATTTT,CSGGQGNTIYF,NA,NA,TRBJ1-3,TRBV29-1
TGTGCCAGCAGTGGCCCGGGACAGGGGGCAGAGACCCAGTACTTC,CASSGPGQGAETQYF,NA,TRBD1,TRBJ2-5,TRBV6-1
TGTGCCAGCAGTTTCAGCGGGGGGACCGGGGAGCTGTTTTTT,CASSFSGGTGELFF,NA,TRBD2,TRBJ2-2,TRBV7-9
TGCGCCAGCAGCCAATCACGATGGGTATACAATGAGCAGTTCTTC,CASSQSRWVYNEQFF,once,NA,TRBJ2-1,TRBV4-1
TGTGCCAGCAGCTTGGCAGGAGTTTTTACCGTAAATGGCTACACCTTC,CASSLAGVFTVNGYTF,few,NA,TRBJ1-2,TRBV5-6
TGCGCCACCTCGGTGGGGGGCCCAGAGACCCAGTACTTC,CATSVGGPETQYF,NA,NA,TRBJ2-5,TRBV5-1
TGCGCCAGCAGCCAAAATACCGACAGGGTAACAATCGGTCCCGAGCAGTACTTC,CASSQNTDRVTIGPEQYF,NA,TRBD1,TRBJ2-7,TRBV4-1
TGTGCCAGCAGACAGGGGGCGTACGGGGCCAACGTCCTGACTTTC,CASRQGAYGANVLTF,few,TRBD1,TRBJ2-6,TRBV6-1
TGTGCCAGCAGCCCCACGTGGGCCTACGAGCAGTACTTC,CASSPTWAYEQYF,NA,NA,TRBJ2-7,TRBV7-1
TGTGCCAGCAGTTACTTGGGACAGGGGGCCTACGAGCAGTACTTC,CASSYLGQGAYEQYF,few,TRBD1,TRBJ2-7,TRBV6-5
TGCGCCAGCAGCCGGGGTAGCGGGGGGGCCCCAGATACGCAGTATTTT,CASSRGSGGAPDTQYF,NA,TRBD2,TRBJ2-3,TRBV5-1
TGTGCCAGCAGCCAAGTAGGGGACACTGAAGCTTTCTTT,CASSQVGDTEAFF,few,NA,TRBJ1-1,TRBV7-6
TGTGCCAGCAATACAGGGGGAGCGTACTCCTACGAGCAGTACTTC,CASNTGGAYSYEQYF,once,TRBD1,TRBJ2-7,TRBV2
TGTGCCAGCAGTTTATCAACCAAGGACAGGGGGTTTCGGGGCAATCAGCCCCAGCATTTT,CASSLSTKDRGFRGNQPQHF,NA,TRBD1,TRBJ1-5,TRBV28
TGTGCCTGGAGTGTTAGTGCTTCGGGGTCCTACAATGAGCAGTTCTTC,CAWSVSASGSYNEQFF,NA,NA,TRBJ2-1,TRBV30
TGTGCCAGCAGTGTTAACATCGTCGACTATGGCTACACCTTC,CASSVNIVDYGYTF,NA,NA,TRBJ1-2,TRBV6-1
TGCGCCACCGCGGGGGGACAGGGTGCTTTAGTCAATGAGCAGTTCTTC,CATAGGQGALVNEQFF,NA,NA,TRBJ2-1,TRBV5-1
TGTGCCAGCAGCTTGGGGTACGAGCAGTACTTC,CASSLGYEQYF,NA,NA,TRBJ2-7,TRBV5-6
TGTGCCAGCAGCGCGTATGATGAACCTGCCGATGGCTACACCTTC,CASSAYDEPADGYTF,few,NA,TRBJ1-2,TRBV7-9
TGTGCCAGCAGCTTCCTAGGCGGGGGTGATTCACCCCTCCACTTT,CASSFLGGGDSPLHF,NA,NA,TRBJ1-6,TRBV11-2
TGCGCCAGCAGCTTGGTGCAGCAAACCGGCAACTATGGCTACACCTTC,CASSLVQQTGNYGYTF,once,NA,TRBJ1-2,TRBV5-1
TGTGCCAGCAGTTTAGGCGGGGGGGCCCCAGAGACCCAGTACTTC,CASSLGGGAPETQYF,NA,TRBD2,TRBJ2-5,TRBV28
TGCGCCAGCAGCCAAGTTTTCCGGACAGGGGGCTACGAGCAGTACTTC,CASSQVFRTGGYEQYF,NA,TRBD1,TRBJ2-7,TRBV4-1
TGTGCCAGCAGTGGACAGGGGGACGGCGGGGAGCTGTTTTTT,CASSGQGDGGELFF,once,TRBD1,TRBJ2-2,TRBV28
TGTGCCAGCAGCTTGGATCCTGAGATCCCCGAGCAGTACTTC,CASSLDPEIPEQYF,NA,NA,TRBJ2-7,TRBV5-4
TGTGCCAGCAGCGTCGGGGTAGAGGGGGCCAACGTCCTGACTTTC,CASSVGVEGANVLTF,NA,NA,TRBJ2-6,TRBV9
TGTGCCAGCAGCACCCCCGGGGAGGGGGCCTACGAGCAGTACTTC,CASSTPGEGAYEQYF,NA,NA,TRBJ2-7,TRBV9
TGTGCCAGCAGCGTAGTTGACACCGGCTCTGGAAACACCATATATTTT,CASSVVDTGSGNTIYF,NA,NA,TRBJ1-3,TRBV9
TGTGCCAGCAGCTTAGGACACTCCTACGAGCAGTACTTC,CASSLGHSYEQYF,NA,NA,TRBJ2-7,TRBV7-2
TGTGCCAGCAAGCGGGACTACACAGATACGCAGTATTTT,CASKRDYTDTQYF,NA,TRBD2,TRBJ2-3,TRBV6-5
TGCGCCAGCAGCCAAGCGGGGGGGCAAGAGACCCAGTACTTC,CASSQAGGQETQYF,NA,TRBD2,TRBJ2-5,TRBV5-1